What follows are 20 T cell receptor beta chains derived from one specimen sequenced in a study of blood T cells in healthy people across ages. Next came a second PCR, run for about 6 to 12 cycles, which used a sample-barcoded 5' primer along with a J-beta primer mix. Using its own MiXCR run on the 5' RACE reads, TCRdb lists one record per CDR3 protein. The sample holds hundreds of thousands of distinct CDR3 sequences, roughly 41% seen once. The sequenced sample consisted of blood. The receptors stem from a man at least 80 years old in good health.

This chain connects TRBV6-2 or TRBV6-3 to TRBJ2-5; the D is unclear. V gave up 5 bases and J gave up 8 bases, with 18 bases separating them. The CDR3 runs 14 residues. The V gene's germline CDR1 is MNHEY and CDR2 SVGEGT. CDR3 region: CASSTFGPVSTQYF. The DNA of the CDR3 is TGTGCCAGCAGTACCTTCGGGCCGGTTTCAACCCAGTACTTC.

V usage is TRBV7-9 and J usage is TRBJ2-1, with TRBD2 matching over 16 bases. V lost 3 bases, J lost 7 bases, and 9 bases stayed unmatched. Germline V gene lookup returns CDR1 SEHNR and CDR2 FQNEAQ (reference sequence). The CDR3 has 18 amino acids. CDR3 nucleotide sequence: TGTGCCAGCAGCTTCCCGGGACTAGCGGGAGGGCCTAGGAATGAGCAGTTCTTC. Encoded protein: CASSFPGLAGGPRNEQFF.

The CDR3 is CASSSGTGTHTGELFF. For the CDR3, the DNA is TGTGCCAGCAGTTCGGGGACAGGGACACACACCGGGGAGCTGTTTTTT. The chain combines TRBV12-3 or TRBV12-4 with TRBJ2-2, with 9 bases lining up with TRBD1. Trimming removed 4 bases from V and 3 bases from J; junction bases left unmatched: 6. The length of the CDR3 is 16 residues.

This clonotype was found a few times. The chain carries TRBV24-1 and TRBJ2-3; a weak D match, TRBD1 (5 bases). Germline lookup yields CDR1 KGHDR and CDR2 SFDVKD. The CDR3 is 16 residues long. Trimming stripped 0 bases from V and 1 base from J, with 10 bases between. In nucleotides, the CDR3 is TGTGCCACCAGTGATTTGGACGCCAGGGGCACAGATACGCAGTATTTT. It translates to CATSDLDARGTDTQYF.

In its sample, this clonotype was seen a few times. The gene calls are TRBV27 and TRBJ2-7, with D hard to call. Trimming stripped 7 bases from V and 4 bases from J, with 17 bases between. Germline V lookup: CDR1 MNHEY, CDR2 SMNVEV (reference sequence). The CDR3 contains 14 residues. The CDR3 sequence is CASTTNYPPYEQYF. The CDR3 DNA follows: TGTGCCAGCACGACGAATTACCCACCTTACGAGCAGTACTTC.

The chain links TRBV20-1 to TRBJ2-3; perhaps TRBD1 as D (5 bases). The CDR3 loop spans 16 amino acids. In germline, CDR1 is DFQATT, CDR2 SNEGSKA (reference sequence). V was trimmed by 5 bases and J by 2 bases, leaving 20 bases between them. CDR3 bases: TGCAGTGCTGCTCGAACTGGGGCGCGGACCACAGATACGCAGTATTTT. Translating gives CSAARTGARTTDTQYF.

As regards this clonotype: This may stem from a read error, because a much larger clone lies one nucleotide away. The V and J genes are TRBV20-1 and TRBJ2-5, with 8 bases that match TRBD2. The DNA matches TRBJ2-7 better at its end, which makes the J call doubtful. Germline V gene sequence: CDR1 DFQATT, CDR2 SNEGSKA (reference sequence). The CDR3 runs to 16 residues. CDR3 region: CSARVWLAGTSHEQYF. For the CDR3, the DNA is TGCAGTGCTAGAGTGTGGCTAGCGGGTACGTCCCACGAGCAGTACTTC.

This chain links TRBV7-2 with TRBJ2-1, with 10 bases aligning to TRBD2. Germline V gene sequence: CDR1 SGHTA, CDR2 FQGNSA. V shed 0 bases, J shed 3 bases, and the junction held 8 bases outside the gene matches. The CDR3 has 18 amino acids. CDR3 coding DNA: TGTGCCAGCAGCTTAGCGCCTAGCGGGGGTGCGAACTACAATGAGCAGTTCTTC. Protein sequence: CASSLAPSGGANYNEQFF.

The CDR3: CASSFGGGVFF. DNA for the CDR3: TGTGCCAGCAGTTTCGGGGGGGGAGTGTTTTTT. This chain connects TRBV12-3 or TRBV12-4 to TRBJ1-4, with a tentative D call TRBD1 (5 bases). The CDR3 covers 11 residues. V was clipped by 3 bases and J by 15 bases, with 11 bases between them.

This clonotype was seen a handful of times. The chain joins TRBV7-8 to TRBJ2-3, with D perhaps assigned TRBD1 or TRBD2 (5 bases each). V was trimmed by 5 bases and J by 4 bases, leaving 13 bases between them. Germline CDR1 is SGHVS and CDR2 is FQNEAQ. This CDR3 is built from 14 residues. The CDR3 nucleotides are TGTGCCAGCAGCCTAAGGGACGGCGCAGATACGCAGTATTTT. It translates to CASSLRDGADTQYF.

The rearrangement joins TRBV20-1 to TRBJ2-3, with 9 bases identical to TRBD2. The CDR3 runs to 14 residues. Germline CDR1 and CDR2: DFQATT and SNEGSKA (reference sequence). Trimming at V came to 7 bases and at J to 5 bases, leaving 10 bases not matched to a gene. CDR3 loop: CSVVAGGQIDTQYF. The DNA for the CDR3 is TGCAGTGTCGTGGCGGGAGGGCAAATAGATACGCAGTATTTT.

This clonotype showed up just once. The chain recombines TRBV12-3 or TRBV12-4 with TRBJ1-2, with D perhaps matching TRBD1 (5 bases). This CDR3 has 12 amino acids. Trimming stripped 5 bases from V and 8 bases from J, with 12 bases between. The CDR3 DNA reads as TGTGCCAGCAGTCCTCATAAGGGGGGCTACACCTTC. This translates into CASSPHKGGYTF.

The V call is TRBV12-3 or TRBV12-4, the J call TRBJ2-3; D possibly corresponds to TRBD2 (5 bases). CDR3 size: 15 residues. The V gene lost 1 base and the J gene lost 6 bases, with 14 bases spanning the gap. CDR3 nucleotides: TGTGCCAGCAGTTTAGGGGAACTAGTAATGGATACGCAGTATTTT. Translation gives CASSLGELVMDTQYF.

This clonotype was counted at least ten times. The gene calls are TRBV20-1 and TRBJ2-5; 9 bases are shared with TRBD1. Unmatched junction bases numbered 6, after V lost 6 bases and J lost 4 bases. The CDR3 consists of 13 residues. Germline loops: CDR1 DFQATT, CDR2 SNEGSKA (reference sequence). Written as DNA, the CDR3 is TGCAGTGCCCCCGGACAGGGGACAGAGACCCAGTACTTC. Amino acid sequence: CSAPGQGTETQYF.

CDR3 bases: TGTGCCAGCAGCCTGAATCCAGGGAACAATGAGCAGTTCTTC. This translates into CASSLNPGNNEQFF. The V gene is TRBV7-7, the J gene TRBJ2-1; D might be TRBD1 (5 bases). In germline, CDR1 is SSHAT, CDR2 FNYEAQ (reference sequence). V lost 5 bases, J lost 5 bases, and 13 bases lay in between. The CDR3 runs to 14 residues.

Regarding this clonotype: A junction boundary mismatches the germline segment, possibly from a read error. The rearrangement links TRBV7-2 to TRBJ2-5; D is ambiguous. The CDR3 spans 18 residues. Germline lookup yields CDR1 SGHTA and CDR2 FQGNSA. Written as DNA, the CDR3 is TGTGCCAGCAGCACTAACCCCAGAACACGTTCGGTCCAAGAGGCCCAGTACTTC. Translating it yields CASSTNPRTRSVQEAQYF.

The chain couples TRBV7-2 to TRBJ2-1; no reliable D call. V lost 1 base and J 15 bases, leaving 19 bases between the germline ends. The germline gives CDR1 SGHTA, CDR2 FQGNSA. This CDR3 region has 14 residues. The CDR3 region has the DNA TGTGCCAGCAGCTTAGGGCCAAATCGCGAGACCCGGTTCTTC. Protein: CASSLGPNRETRFF. The variable domain in full, with the rest retrieved from reference TRBV7-2 and TRBJ2-1, is GAGVSQSPSNKVTEKGKDVELRCDPISGHTALYWYRQSLGQGLEFLIYFQGNSAPDKSGLPSDRFSAERTGGSVSTLTIQRTQQEDSAVYLCASSLGPNRETRFFGPGTRLTVL.

The chain carries TRBV5-1 and TRBJ2-1; the match to TRBD1 covers 9 bases. Germline CDR1 reads SGHRS; CDR2 reads YFSETQ. The CDR3 extends over 18 amino acids. The V gene end was trimmed by 0 bases and the J gene end by 0 bases; junction bases not matched to a gene: 7. CDR3 protein: CASSLEGQGTSSYNEQFF. The DNA for the CDR3 is TGCGCCAGCAGCTTGGAAGGACAGGGGACGAGCTCCTACAATGAGCAGTTCTTC. Filled out from reference TRBV5-1 and TRBJ2-1, the complete variable domain reads KAGVTQTPRYLIKTRGQQVTLSCSPISGHRSVSWYQQTPGQGLQFLFEYFSETQRNKGNFPGRFSGRQFSNSRSEMNVSTLELGDSALYLCASSLEGQGTSSYNEQFFGPGTRLTVL.

The CDR3 region is CASSRGQKDYEQYF. The CDR3 DNA follows: TGTGCCAGCAGCCGCGGACAGAAGGACTACGAGCAGTACTTC. J is TRBJ2-7 and V is TRBV7-2; D possibly corresponds to TRBD1 (6 bases). In germline, CDR1 is SGHTA, CDR2 FQGNSA. The CDR3 sequence is 14 residues long. The V and J ends lost 5 bases and 3 bases respectively, with 14 bases between them.

Many counts were recorded for this clonotype. A much bigger clone sits one base away, suggesting this may be a read error. The chain links TRBV12-3 or TRBV12-4 to TRBJ2-7, with 8 nucleotides matching TRBD2. With 5 bases clipped from V and 4 bases from J, the junction kept 7 bases outside the gene matches. The CDR3 sequence is 14 residues long. The CDR3 region is CASSVLAGKYEQYF. The CDR3 coding sequence is TGTGCCAGCAGTGTGTTAGCGGGAAAATACGAGCAGTACTTC.